This entry is about one T cell receptor (beta chain). V was cut by 3 bases and J by 9 bases, with 15 bases left in between. The germline gives CDR1 MNHNS, CDR2 SASEGT. The CDR3 is 14 amino acids. The data were obtained in a study of cytomegalovirus exposure and HLA in healthy donors. Study context: In an early release, HLA-typed donors contributed 75 million to 85 million unique TCR sequences.

This PCR relied on a set of 60 Vbeta primers and 13 Jbeta primers. Here immunoSEQ multiplex PCR was the method, and the copy in TCRdb shows in-frame clones only, minus some. Of about 150,000 clones listed, 65% to 80% are singletons. Specimen: PBMCs. The chain combines TRBV6-1 with TRBJ2-1; D is perhaps TRBD1 (6 bases). The source of this sequence is a man aged 35 to 55 in good health and CMV-seropositive. Here the CDR3 DNA reads TGTGCCAGCAGTGAGTTTTGGAAAGGGGGTGAGCAGTTCTTC. Its translation: CASSEFWKGGEQFF.